This TCR beta chain comes out of a study of shared clonotypes between healthy human individuals. Study at large: Per donor, CD8 memory used one plate, CD8 naive used two, CD4 memory used three and CD4 naive used three.

This CDR3 is 14 amino acids long. The V segment lost 1 base and the J segment 4 bases; nucleotides outside the gene matches: 4. Germline assignment: CDR1 SGHVS and CDR2 FNYEAQ. Details on this clone: As yet, its antigen is unknown.

Notes on the study in general: Depth of sequencing was expected to influence donor clonotype sharing. Sorted-subset sequencing, rarefaction showed, was incomplete despite large depth.

Only in-frame clones appear in the TCRdb table, and some are missing; sequencing was by immunoSEQ multiplex PCR. The sample contains some 2 million clones, roughly 95% of which appear only once. Naive CD8 cells lacked CD45RO, underwent positive selection for CCR7 and left out terminally differentiated effector memory CD45RA+ cells. V usage is TRBV7-6 and J usage is TRBJ2-7, with 7 bases that match TRBD2. The clonotype was recovered from a man between 18 and 35 years old in good health. The sequencing input was naive CD8+ T cells sorted from blood. The CDR3 coding sequence is TGTGCCAGCAGCTTAGGGATAGCGGGTTACGAGCAGTACTTC. It is translated as CASSLGIAGYEQYF.